These T cell receptor beta chains were read from a single sample in a study of monozygotic twins with inflammatory bowel disease. TCRdb reprocessed the 5' RACE reads, keeping one entry per CDR3 protein, no DNA. The specimen's table records about 210,000 distinct CDR3 sequences. Material for sequencing was blood. The receptor set was obtained from a human donor with ulcerative colitis or Crohn's disease, or a healthy co-twin of an affected twin (not recorded which). Each CDR3 is given with its conserved first and last residue.

j_call	v_call	cdr3_aa
TRBJ1-3	TRBV3-1	CASSQGTGIGNTIYF
TRBJ2-2	TRBV12-3/TRBV12-4	CASRPGTENTWELFF
TRBJ2-1	TRBV4-2	CASSQLGQFNEQFF
TRBJ2-1	TRBV9	CASSVFQHEQFF
TRBJ1-5	TRBV6-6	CASSSTQPQHF
TRBJ1-1	TRBV29-1	CSVEAGSAEAFF
TRBJ2-1	TRBV5-1	CASRRFGGSYNEQFF
TRBJ1-2	TRBV2	CANPGQHNYGYTF
TRBJ1-1	TRBV18	CASSPPNGQGMNTEAFF
TRBJ1-1	TRBV7-9	CASSFQQGNTEAFF
TRBJ2-7	TRBV5-1	CASSDPTSLYEQYF
TRBJ2-2	TRBV7-2	CASSQFRGNAGELFF
TRBJ1-1	TRBV12-3/TRBV12-4	CASRQLMNTEAFF
TRBJ2-7	TRBV7-8	CASSLGGGVYEQYF
TRBJ2-7	TRBV5-1	CASSLVGTGAEEQYF
TRBJ2-5	TRBV30	CAWSVSSVRAWTQYF
TRBJ1-2	TRBV28	CASSVIPTFYTF
TRBJ1-1	TRBV6-5	CSSSSQRRATEAFF
TRBJ2-1	TRBV9	CASSPGLGQFF
TRBJ2-1	TRBV10-3	CAISGGTSVNEQFF
TRBJ1-5	TRBV6-6	CASSTGANQPQHF
TRBJ2-7	TRBV29-1	CSAGHSYEQYF
TRBJ1-2	TRBV5-5	CASSLSPDGVVYGYTF
TRBJ2-5	TRBV7-8	CASRGFGVEETQYF
TRBJ1-1	TRBV29-1	CSVNTGPTEAFF